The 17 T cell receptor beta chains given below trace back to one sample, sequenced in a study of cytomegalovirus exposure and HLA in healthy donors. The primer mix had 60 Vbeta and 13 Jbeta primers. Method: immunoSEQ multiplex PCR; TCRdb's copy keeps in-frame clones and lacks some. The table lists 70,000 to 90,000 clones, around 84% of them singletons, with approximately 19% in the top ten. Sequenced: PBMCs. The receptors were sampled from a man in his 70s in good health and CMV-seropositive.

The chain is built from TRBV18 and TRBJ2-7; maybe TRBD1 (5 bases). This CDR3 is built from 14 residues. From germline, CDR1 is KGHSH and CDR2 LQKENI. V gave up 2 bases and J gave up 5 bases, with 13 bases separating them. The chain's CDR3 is CASSPGQGVDEQYF. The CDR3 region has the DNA TGTGCCAGCTCACCAGGGCAGGGTGTCGACGAGCAGTACTTC.

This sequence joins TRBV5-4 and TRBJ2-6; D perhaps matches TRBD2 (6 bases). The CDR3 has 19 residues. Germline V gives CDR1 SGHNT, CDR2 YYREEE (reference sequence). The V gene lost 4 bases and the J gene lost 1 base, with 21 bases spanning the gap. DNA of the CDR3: TGTGCCAGCAGCCCCACGGGGGAGTTTAGCTGGTCTGGGGCCAACGTCCTGACTTTC. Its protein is CASSPTGEFSWSGANVLTF.

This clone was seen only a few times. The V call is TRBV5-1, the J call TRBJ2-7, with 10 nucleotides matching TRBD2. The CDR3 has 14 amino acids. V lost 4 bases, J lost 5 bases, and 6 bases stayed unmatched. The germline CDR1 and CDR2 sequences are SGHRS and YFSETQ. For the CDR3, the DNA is TGCGCCAGCAGCCCGGGACTAGCGTTTCACGAGCAGTACTTC. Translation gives CASSPGLAFHEQYF.

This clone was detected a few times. The CDR3 DNA reads as TGTGCCAGCAGCTTAGACAGGGGGATCTCCTACAATGAGCAGTTCTTC. It encodes CASSLDRGISYNEQFF. The rearrangement joins TRBV7-9 to TRBJ2-1; 8 bases are a match to TRBD1. V was pared by 1 base and J by 0 bases, with 2 bases of the junction left unmatched. Germline values: CDR1 SEHNR, CDR2 FQNEAQ (reference sequence). CDR3 length equals 16 residues.

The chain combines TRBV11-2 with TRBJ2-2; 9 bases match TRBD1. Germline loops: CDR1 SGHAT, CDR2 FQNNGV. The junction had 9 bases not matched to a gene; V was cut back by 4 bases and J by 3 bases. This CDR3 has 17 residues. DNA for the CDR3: TGTGCCAGCAGCTCGGGGGGCGGGACAGGGTACACCGGGGAGCTGTTTTTT. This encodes CASSSGGGTGYTGELFF.

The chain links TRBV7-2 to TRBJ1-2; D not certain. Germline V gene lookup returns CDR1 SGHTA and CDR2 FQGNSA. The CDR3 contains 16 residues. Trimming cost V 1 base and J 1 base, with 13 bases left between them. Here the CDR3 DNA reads TGTGCCAGCAGCTTAGGGTTGGGAGGAGTTAACTATGGCTACACCTTC. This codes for CASSLGLGGVNYGYTF.

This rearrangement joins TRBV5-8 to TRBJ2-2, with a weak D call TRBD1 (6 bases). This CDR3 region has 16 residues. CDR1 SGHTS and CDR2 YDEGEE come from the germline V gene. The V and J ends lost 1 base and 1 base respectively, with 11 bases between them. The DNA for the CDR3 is TGTGCCAGCAGCTTGTACGGGACACTGAACACCGGGGAGCTGTTTTTT. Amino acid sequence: CASSLYGTLNTGELFF.

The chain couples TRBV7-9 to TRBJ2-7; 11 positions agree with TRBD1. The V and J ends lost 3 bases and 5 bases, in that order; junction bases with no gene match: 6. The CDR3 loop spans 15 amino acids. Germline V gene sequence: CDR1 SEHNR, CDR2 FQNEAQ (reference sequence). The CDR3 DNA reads TGTGCCAGCAGCTTGGGGACAGGGGGATTGGACGAGCAGTACTTC. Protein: CASSLGTGGLDEQYF.

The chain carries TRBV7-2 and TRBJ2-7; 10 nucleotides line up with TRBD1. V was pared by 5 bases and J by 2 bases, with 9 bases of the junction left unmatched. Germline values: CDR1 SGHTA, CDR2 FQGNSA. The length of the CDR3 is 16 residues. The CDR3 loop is CASSERTGGFTYEQYF. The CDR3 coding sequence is TGTGCCAGCAGCGAACGGACAGGGGGTTTCACCTACGAGCAGTACTTC.

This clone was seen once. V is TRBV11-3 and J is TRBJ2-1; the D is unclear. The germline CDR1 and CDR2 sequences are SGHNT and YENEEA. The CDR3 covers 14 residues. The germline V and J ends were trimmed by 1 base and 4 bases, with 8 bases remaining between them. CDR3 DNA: TGTGCCAGCAGCTTAGGCTACTATTACAATGAGCAGTTCTTC. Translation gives CASSLGYYYNEQFF. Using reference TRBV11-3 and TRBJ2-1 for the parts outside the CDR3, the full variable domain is EAGVVQSPRYKIIEKKQPVAFWCNPISGHNTLYWYLQNLGQGPELLIRYENEEAVDDSQLPKDRFSAERLKGVDSTLKIQPAELGDSAVYLCASSLGYYYNEQFFGPGTRLTVL.

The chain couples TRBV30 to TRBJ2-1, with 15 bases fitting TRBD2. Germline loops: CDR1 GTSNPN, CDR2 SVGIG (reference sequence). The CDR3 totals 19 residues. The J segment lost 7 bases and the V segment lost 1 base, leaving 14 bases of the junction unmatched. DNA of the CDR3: TGTGCCTGGAGTGGGAGGGCACCGGGACTAGCGGGAGGAGTGAATGAGCAGTTCTTC. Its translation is CAWSGRAPGLAGGVNEQFF. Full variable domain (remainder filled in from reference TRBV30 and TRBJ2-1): SQTIHQWPATLVQPVGSPLSLECTVEGTSNPNLYWYRQAAGRGLQLLFYSVGIGQISSEVPQNLSASRPQDRQFILSSKKLLLSDSGFYLCAWSGRAPGLAGGVNEQFFGPGTRLTVL.

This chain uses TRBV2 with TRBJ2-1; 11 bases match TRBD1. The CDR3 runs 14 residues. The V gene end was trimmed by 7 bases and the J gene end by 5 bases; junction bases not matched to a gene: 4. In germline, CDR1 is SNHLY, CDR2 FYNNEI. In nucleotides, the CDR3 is TGTGCCAGCAATTGGGACAGGGGGAACAATGAGCAGTTCTTC. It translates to CASNWDRGNNEQFF.

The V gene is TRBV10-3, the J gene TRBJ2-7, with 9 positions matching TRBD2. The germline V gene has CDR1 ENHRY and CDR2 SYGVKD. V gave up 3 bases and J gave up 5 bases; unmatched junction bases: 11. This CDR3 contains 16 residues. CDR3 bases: TGTGCCATCAGTGACTTTGCGGGGGGGCCCAGTGACGAGCAGTACTTC. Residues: CAISDFAGGPSDEQYF.

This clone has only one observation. CDR3 protein: CASSQDFTVPNEQFF. Here the CDR3 DNA reads TGCGCCAGCAGCCAAGATTTTACGGTTCCGAATGAGCAGTTCTTC. The chain combines TRBV4-3 with TRBJ2-1, with unresolved D. Germline V lookup: CDR1 LGHNA, CDR2 YSLEER. The CDR3 totals 15 residues. The germline V and J ends were trimmed by 0 bases and 7 bases, with 13 bases remaining between them.

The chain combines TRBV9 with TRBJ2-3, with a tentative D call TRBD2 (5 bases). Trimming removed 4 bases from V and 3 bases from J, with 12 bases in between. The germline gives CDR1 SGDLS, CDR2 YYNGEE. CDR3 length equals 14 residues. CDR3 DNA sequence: TGTGCCAGCAGCACCTCAACTAGTACAGATACGCAGTATTTT. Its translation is CASSTSTSTDTQYF.

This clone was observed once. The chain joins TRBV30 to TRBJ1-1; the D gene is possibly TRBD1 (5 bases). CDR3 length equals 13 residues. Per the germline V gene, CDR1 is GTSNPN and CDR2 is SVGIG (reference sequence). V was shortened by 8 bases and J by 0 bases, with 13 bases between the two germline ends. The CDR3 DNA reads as TGTGCCCTCTTGACAGACTTGAACACTGAAGCTTTCTTT. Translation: CALLTDLNTEAFF.

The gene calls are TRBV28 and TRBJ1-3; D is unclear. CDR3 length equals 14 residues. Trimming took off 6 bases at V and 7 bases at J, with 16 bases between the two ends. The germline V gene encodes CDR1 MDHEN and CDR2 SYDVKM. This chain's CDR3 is CASSPADILNTIYF. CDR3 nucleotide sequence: TGTGCCAGCAGCCCCGCGGATATCCTTAACACCATATATTTT.